Sequencing of this T cell receptor (beta chain) was carried out in a study of CD8 T cells in ankylosing spondylitis. Unmatched junction bases numbered 3, after V lost 6 bases and J lost 3 bases. The CDR3 contains 14 residues. Per germline, CDR1 ENHRY and CDR2 SYGVKD. In making TCR beta libraries, quantitative 5'-RACE with molecular barcodes was used. MiXCR, applied by TCRdb to the 5' RACE reads, yields one record per CDR3 protein. Of some 400,000 distinct CDR3 sequences listed, under 25% were seen once; the top ten hold 16%. General study findings and limits: Clones linked to disease, bearing a CD8+ phenotype, were relatively rare in peripheral blood. In synovial fluid and blood from reactive arthritis, some motif variants were previously reported. Typical of ankylosing spondylitis blood, it appeared, was a TCR beta motif of fewer than ten highly homologous variants. Disease-linked clones reportedly concentrated significantly in matched ankylosing spondylitis synovial fluid.

As for this clonotype: Its antigen remains unidentified.

This receptor was obtained from a male donor with ankylosing spondylitis. J is TRBJ2-2 and V is TRBV10-3, with 8 bases that match TRBD2. The sample was blood, either unsorted or a sorted T cell fraction (not recorded which). DNA of the CDR3: TGTGCCATCAGGGGACTAGAAGACACCGGGGAGCTGTTTTTT. This translates into CAIRGLEDTGELFF.